The rows below give T cell receptor beta chains drawn from one sample of a study of shared clonotypes between healthy human individuals. Here immunoSEQ multiplex PCR was the method, and the copy in TCRdb shows in-frame clones only, minus some. The repertoire holds 2 million to 2.5 million clones, about 95% seen once, with 0.13% in the top ten. The sequencing input was naive CD4+ T cells sorted from blood. All receptors derive from a man aged 18 to 29 in good health. Each CDR3 is given with its conserved first and last residue. Size tells how often a clone was seen (once, few, many) or the class of an expanded clone, and some rows leave it out.

V gene	clone size	J gene	CDR3 protein
TRBV7-2	NA	TRBJ1-6	CASSLALRGSYNSPLHF
TRBV5-6	NA	TRBJ2-3	CASSLTSTDTQYF
TRBV6-1	NA	TRBJ1-5	CASSRWQDNQPQHF
TRBV30	NA	TRBJ1-2	CAWSVSQGGYTF
TRBV7-9	NA	TRBJ1-5	CASSLGGNSNQPQHF
TRBV30	NA	TRBJ1-5	CAYRGSGQPQHF
TRBV5-1	once	TRBJ2-2	CASSGLAGAYTGELFF
TRBV4-3	NA	TRBJ2-3	CASSQDGVRGLISTDTQYF
TRBV7-9	NA	TRBJ2-1	CASSSVGYNEQFF
TRBV19	NA	TRBJ2-3	CASRPISTDTQYF
TRBV4-1	NA	TRBJ2-5	CASSQDRQRIQYF
TRBV27	NA	TRBJ2-3	CASSPRDLPSTDTQYF
TRBV30	NA	TRBJ1-3	CASGLSSGNTIYF
TRBV28	NA	TRBJ2-7	CASSFPLGGSTYEQYF
TRBV13	NA	TRBJ2-5	CASSLGGYQETQYF
TRBV25-1	NA	TRBJ2-3	CASSALLGDTQYF
TRBV18	NA	TRBJ1-2	CASSPFATGDDNIYGYTF
TRBV19	NA	TRBJ1-2	CASSIPGAHYGYTF
TRBV2	NA	TRBJ2-7	CASSEDVYEQYF
TRBV2	NA	TRBJ1-1	CASRDPPMNTEAFF
TRBV19	NA	TRBJ1-4	CASSADRVFGKLFF
TRBV25-1	NA	TRBJ2-1	CASTDSPWSNEQFF
TRBV25-1	NA	TRBJ2-5	CASSAGTSGKETQYF
TRBV5-6	once	TRBJ2-3	CASSLGQGYDTQYF
TRBV5-1	NA	TRBJ2-2	CASSLAGGGTGELFF
TRBV9	NA	TRBJ1-6	CASSLVNTGPSPLHF
TRBV5-1	NA	TRBJ2-4	CASSRYQGLNKNIQYF
TRBV19	NA	TRBJ1-5	CASKDIDRSNQPQHF
TRBV5-1	once	TRBJ1-4	CASSSSGNTLEKLFF
TRBV18	NA	TRBJ2-3	CASGDGFISSDTQYF
TRBV4-1	NA	TRBJ2-7	CASSPGHEQYF
TRBV29-1	NA	TRBJ2-7	CSVEVGQEPYEQYF
TRBV14	NA	TRBJ1-5	CASSLNNQPQHF
TRBV7-9	NA	TRBJ1-5	CASSLHRDRDDQPQHF
TRBV11-1	NA	TRBJ2-7	CASSDRTGGEQYF
TRBV7-8	NA	TRBJ1-4	CASSPPDYREKLFF
TRBV6-1	NA	TRBJ1-2	CASRSRDRSYGYTF
TRBV10-3	once	TRBJ2-3	CAISESMGTSTDTQYF
TRBV10-3	NA	TRBJ2-5	CAISESGVETQYF
TRBV5-1	NA	TRBJ1-1	CASSPGSFIMNTEAFF
TRBV7-2	NA	TRBJ2-2	CANQGATGELFF
TRBV6-8	NA	TRBJ2-1	CASSHYQRERVYNEQFF
TRBV25-1	NA	TRBJ1-5	CASSESNQPQHF
TRBV27	NA	TRBJ1-5	CASSLSSGWGNQPQHF
TRBV7-2	NA	TRBJ2-1	CASSPGGVSYNEQFF
TRBV2	NA	TRBJ2-7	CASSQDSVGEQYF
TRBV18	NA	TRBJ1-2	CASSPPAGGDYGYTF
TRBV7-2	NA	TRBJ2-1	CASSFAAGGYNEQFF
TRBV5-1	once	TRBJ1-1	CASSPKGAGLNTEAFF
TRBV6-5	NA	TRBJ2-7	CATSGHDRNEQYF
TRBV19	NA	TRBJ2-1	CASSMRGQTYNEQFF
TRBV5-1	few	TRBJ2-3	CASSPTGVRSVRSTDTQYF
TRBV5-6	NA	TRBJ1-6	CASSLDRGLSNSPLHF
TRBV7-3	NA	TRBJ2-1	CASSLGRANSYNEQFF
TRBV5-1	NA	TRBJ2-7	CASSSRTGRYEQYF
TRBV5-4	once	TRBJ1-6	CASSLDRMGYGSPLHF
TRBV2	NA	TRBJ2-7	CASSSGTGTYEQYF